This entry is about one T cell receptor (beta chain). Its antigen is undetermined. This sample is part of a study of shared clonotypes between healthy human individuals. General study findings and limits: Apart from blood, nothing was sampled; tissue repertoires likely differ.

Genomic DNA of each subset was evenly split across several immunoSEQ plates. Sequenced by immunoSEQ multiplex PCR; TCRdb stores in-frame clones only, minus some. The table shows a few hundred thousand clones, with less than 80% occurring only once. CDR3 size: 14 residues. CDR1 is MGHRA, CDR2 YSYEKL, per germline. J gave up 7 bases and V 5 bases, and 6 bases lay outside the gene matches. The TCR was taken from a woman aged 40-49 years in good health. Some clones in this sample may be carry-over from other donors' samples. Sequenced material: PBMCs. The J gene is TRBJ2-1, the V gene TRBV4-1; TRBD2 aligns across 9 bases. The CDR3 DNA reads TGCGCCAGCAGCTTAGCGGGAGCCATGAATGAGCAGTTCTTC. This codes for CASSLAGAMNEQFF.